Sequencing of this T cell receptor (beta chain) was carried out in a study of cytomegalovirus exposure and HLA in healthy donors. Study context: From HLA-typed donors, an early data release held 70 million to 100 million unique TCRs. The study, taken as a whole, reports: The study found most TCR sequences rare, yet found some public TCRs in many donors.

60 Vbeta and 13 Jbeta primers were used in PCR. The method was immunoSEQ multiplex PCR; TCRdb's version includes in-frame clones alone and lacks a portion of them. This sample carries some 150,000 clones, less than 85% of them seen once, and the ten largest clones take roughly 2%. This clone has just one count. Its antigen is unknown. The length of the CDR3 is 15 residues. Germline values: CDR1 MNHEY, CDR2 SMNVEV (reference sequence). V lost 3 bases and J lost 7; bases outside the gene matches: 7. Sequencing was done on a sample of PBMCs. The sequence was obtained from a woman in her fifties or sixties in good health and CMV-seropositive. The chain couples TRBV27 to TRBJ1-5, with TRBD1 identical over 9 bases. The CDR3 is CASSFHGQGRQPQHF. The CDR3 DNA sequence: TGTGCCAGCAGTTTCCACGGACAGGGGCGACAGCCCCAGCATTTT.